A selection of T cell receptor beta chains follows, all from one sample in a study of T cell repertoires in cytomegalovirus infection. MiXCR, run by TCRdb on the reads, gives a single entry per CDR3 protein. The repertoire consists of about 310,000 distinct CDR3 sequences, with 20% to 30% occurring once and the leading ten covering about an eighth. Their antigens remain unidentified. Sequenced material: cultured PBMCs, taken from culture after CMV antigen stimulation. The receptors were sampled from a human donor in good health (CMV status not recorded). Some clones in this sample may be carry-over from other donors' samples. Both conserved end residues are part of each CDR3. D genes are given only for firm matches. Clone sizes are given selectively: once, few, many, or a class where the clone is expanded.

CDR3nt | CDR3aa | d_gene | j_gene | abundance | v_gene
TGTGCCAGCAGCTTAACGGGGGGATCCACAGATACGCAGTATTTT | CASSLTGGSTDTQYF | TRBD2 | TRBJ2-3 | many | TRBV7-2
TGCAGCGTTAGTCCTAGCGGGAGCTCCTACAATGAGCAGTTCTTC | CSVSPSGSSYNEQFF | TRBD2 | TRBJ2-1 | NA | TRBV29-1
TGTGCCAGCTCACCAAGGGATGGCACTGAAGCTTTCTTT | CASSPRDGTEAFF | NA | TRBJ1-1 | few | TRBV18
TGTGCCAGCAGTTCCTCGGCCGGGCCACAGTTCTTC | CASSSSAGPQFF | NA | TRBJ2-1 | NA | TRBV12-3/TRBV12-4
TGTGCCAGCCTCCGATTAGTTGCGGGAGATAGTGAGACCCAGTACTTC | CASLRLVAGDSETQYF | TRBD2 | TRBJ2-5 | many | TRBV7-8
TGTGCCAGCAGTCCAGGGACAGGGGTGCGCAATGAGCAGTTCTTC | CASSPGTGVRNEQFF | TRBD1 | TRBJ2-1 | NA | TRBV5-8
TGTGCCAGCAGTGGGGGCTGGACGGATTGGGCGGGGGCCAACGTCCTGACTTTC | CASSGGWTDWAGANVLTF | NA | TRBJ2-6 | few | TRBV2
TGTGCCAGCATCTCAGGGGTAGCTGGGAATGAGCAGTTCTTC | CASISGVAGNEQFF | NA | TRBJ2-1 | few | TRBV28
TGTGCCAGCACAACAGGCGACCTCACCGGGGAGCTGTTTTTT | CASTTGDLTGELFF | NA | TRBJ2-2 | NA | TRBV6-2/TRBV6-3
TGTGCCAGCAGCTTAAGCTCTGGGACAATCAACGGGGAGCTGTTTTTT | CASSLSSGTINGELFF | NA | TRBJ2-2 | many | TRBV7-2
TGTGCCAGCAGTTCTAACAGGGTAGGGAATCAGCCCCAGCATTTT | CASSSNRVGNQPQHF | NA | TRBJ1-5 | few | TRBV12-3/TRBV12-4
TGTGCCAGCTCACCAATTCAGGGAAGCGTCTACGAGCAGTACTTC | CASSPIQGSVYEQYF | NA | TRBJ2-7 | few | TRBV18
TGCAGCGTTGTTCTAGCGGGATTGGTGGAGACCCAGTACTTC | CSVVLAGLVETQYF | TRBD2 | TRBJ2-5 | once | TRBV29-1
TGTGCCAGCAGTGACCCCGGGACAGGGGATGTCTATGGCTACACCTTC | CASSDPGTGDVYGYTF | TRBD1 | TRBJ1-2 | NA | TRBV25-1
TGTGCCAGCAGCGTAGGAGCGGTCTCCTACGAGCAGTACTTC | CASSVGAVSYEQYF | NA | TRBJ2-7 | NA | TRBV9
TGTGCCAGCAGTGAATTTGACCTCTCTAGCTCCTACAATGAGCAGCTCTTC | CASSEFDLSSSYNEQLF | NA | TRBJ2-1 | once | TRBV25-1
TGCAGTGCTAGGACCCCCGGCCCGGCGGCCTACGAGCAGTACTTC | CSARTPGPAAYEQYF | NA | TRBJ2-7 | few | TRBV20-1
TGCGCCAGCAGCCAAGATTTGGGACAGGGCCAGCAAGAGACCCAGTACTTC | CASSQDLGQGQQETQYF | TRBD1 | TRBJ2-5 | few | TRBV4-1
TGTGCCAGCAGCCCACTGTCGGGCGCGAACACCGGGGAGCTGTTTTTT | CASSPLSGANTGELFF | NA | TRBJ2-2 | many | TRBV11-2
TGTGCCAGCAGCGCAAGGACTAGCGGATCGGAGACCCAGTACTTC | CASSARTSGSETQYF | TRBD2 | TRBJ2-5 | many | TRBV9
TGTGCCAGCAGTTTCTTTCGTAGCACAGATACGCAGTATTTT | CASSFFRSTDTQYF | NA | TRBJ2-3 | NA | TRBV12-3/TRBV12-4
TGCAGTGCTAGCTGGACAGGGCGATATAGCAATCAGCCCCAGCATTTT | CSASWTGRYSNQPQHF | TRBD1 | TRBJ1-5 | NA | TRBV20-1
TGTGCCAGCAGCTTAGAAGGGGCGGTCCCAAAGGATTTT | CASSLEGAVPKDF | NA | TRBJ2-3 | NA | TRBV11-1
TGTGCCAGTATCAAAGGGGGCACCGGGGAGCTGTTTTTT | CASIKGGTGELFF | NA | TRBJ2-2 | NA | TRBV19
TGTGCCAGCAGCAGTGGACAGGGGCGAAACACTGAAGCTTTCTTT | CASSSGQGRNTEAFF | TRBD1 | TRBJ1-1 | many | TRBV28
TGCAGCGTCCGACTAGCGACTCACAATGAGCAGTTCTTC | CSVRLATHNEQFF | TRBD2 | TRBJ2-1 | many | TRBV29-1
TGTGCCAGCAGTTGGGGCGGCGACAATGAGCAGTTCTTC | CASSWGGDNEQFF | NA | TRBJ2-1 | NA | TRBV6-6
TGTGCCTGGAGCCTCCGGACGGGCCAAGAGACCCAGTACTTC | CAWSLRTGQETQYF | NA | TRBJ2-5 | few | TRBV30
TGCAGCGTTGAATCTGGCCGCGTAAGGCTAGCGGGAGTAGATACGCAGTATTTT | CSVESGRVRLAGVDTQYF | TRBD2 | TRBJ2-3 | NA | TRBV29-1
TGTGCCAGCAGCTTAGGATCAGCGGGAGGCCACTACGAGCAGTACTTC | CASSLGSAGGHYEQYF | TRBD2 | TRBJ2-7 | few | TRBV7-9
TGTGCCAGCAGCCTAGGGGTTTTCTCCTACGAGCAGTACTTC | CASSLGVFSYEQYF | NA | TRBJ2-7 | NA | TRBV7-2
TGTGCCAGCAGCACCGGCGGGACTAGATCGGGCGAGCAGTACTTC | CASSTGGTRSGEQYF | TRBD2 | TRBJ2-7 | few | TRBV12-3/TRBV12-4
TGTGCCAGTAGTATCTTGTTGGCGGCGAGCTCCTACAATGAGCAGTTCTTC | CASSILLAASSYNEQFF | NA | TRBJ2-1 | NA | TRBV19
TGTGCCAGCAGTTCACCGGGACAGGGGATAACCTACGAGCAGTACTTC | CASSSPGQGITYEQYF | TRBD1 | TRBJ2-7 | NA | TRBV6-2/TRBV6-3
TGTGCCAGCAGCTTGACAGGAAGACAATACAATGAGCAGTTCTTC | CASSLTGRQYNEQFF | NA | TRBJ2-1 | few | TRBV11-2
TGTGCCAGCAGCTTAGAACTAGCGGGAGGGAATGAGCAGTTCTTC | CASSLELAGGNEQFF | TRBD2 | TRBJ2-1 | NA | TRBV7-2
TGTGCCATCAGGGGGAGACTAGCCGAGGGATCAGATACGCAGTATTTT | CAIRGRLAEGSDTQYF | TRBD2 | TRBJ2-3 | NA | TRBV10-3
TGTGCCAGCAGCGACTATTCCTACAATGAGCAGTTCTTC | CASSDYSYNEQFF | NA | TRBJ2-1 | NA | TRBV28
TGTGCCACCAGTGACTTAGGACTAGCGGGAGAGAATGAGCAGTTCTTC | CATSDLGLAGENEQFF | TRBD2 | TRBJ2-1 | few | TRBV24-1
TGTGCCAGCGAGAGCGGGAGGGCCACCTACAATGAGCAGTTCTTC | CASESGRATYNEQFF | TRBD2 | TRBJ2-1 | NA | TRBV9
TGTGCCAGCAGCGCGGACTGGGATGAGCAGTTCTTC | CASSADWDEQFF | NA | TRBJ2-1 | few | TRBV7-2
TGTGCCAGCAGCTTAGCATGGACAAGGACGGCAGAGACCCAGTACTTC | CASSLAWTRTAETQYF | NA | TRBJ2-5 | many | TRBV7-9
TGTGCCAGCAGTTACGTCCGCTCTGGAAACACCATATATTTT | CASSYVRSGNTIYF | NA | TRBJ1-3 | few | TRBV6-6
TGTGCCAGCAGTTACTCGGGAAAGGAGACCCAGTACTTC | CASSYSGKETQYF | NA | TRBJ2-5 | many | TRBV6-2/TRBV6-3